The clone carrying this TCR beta chain has ten or more counts. This sample was taken from a study of human T cells and chemical hapten exposure. Across the study: On 2 cm by 2 cm of upper inner arm skin, sensitization was performed with 2% DPC. Minor volume differences among pooled libraries chiefly drove per-sample TCR yield variation.

TCRdb fed the RACE reads into MiXCR, producing one record per CDR3 protein. This table holds 150,000 or so distinct CDR3 sequences, roughly 15% found once. The time point: patch test 1, 2 weeks after DPC sensitization. The treatment: therapeutic diphenylcyclopropenone sensitization with weekly scalp DPC. Patients had alopecia, were aged 18 to 70, and were not pregnant. V lost 10 bases, J lost 6 bases, and 18 bases lay in between. Germline-derived CDR1 and CDR2 are MNHNS and SASEGT. The CDR3 has 14 residues. Material: whole blood, obtained in connection with sensitization to the hapten diphenylcyclopropenone (DPC). This chain connects TRBV6-1 to TRBJ1-4; D is possibly TRBD1 (5 bases). The receptor comes from a woman aged 25 to 39 with alopecia areata. Some clones in this sample may be carry-over from other donors' samples. CDR3 DNA: TGTGCCACCCGATCCTCCGGGGCGGATGAAAAACTGTTTTTT. This codes for CATRSSGADEKLFF.